The rows below give T cell receptor beta chains drawn from one sample of a study of blood T cell repertoires in COVID-19. Profiled with immunoSEQ multiplex PCR; TCRdb holds only in-frame clones, not every one. The sample contains some 160,000 clones, 84% of which appear only once. Input material: PBMCs or T cells enriched from blood (not recorded which). The receptors stem from a woman aged 50 to 60 who had recovered from COVID-19. Each CDR3 is given with its conserved first and last residue. The D gene is left open where the match is weak. Clone sizes are given selectively: once, few, many, or a class where the clone is expanded.

j_gene: TRBJ2-7
len: 14
v_gene: TRBV5-1
d_gene: .
abundance: .
CDR3aa: CASSPAALSYEQYF
CDR3nt: TGCGCCAGCAGTCCCGCAGCGCTCTCCTACGAGCAGTACTTC

j_gene: TRBJ2-6
len: 18
v_gene: TRBV3-1/TRBV3-2
d_gene: TRBD1
abundance: .
CDR3aa: CASRTFRDSFSGANVLTF
CDR3nt: TGTGCCAGCAGAACATTCCGGGACAGTTTCTCTGGGGCCAACGTCCTGACTTTC

j_gene: TRBJ2-7
len: 12
v_gene: TRBV12-2
d_gene: .
abundance: .
CDR3aa: CASRRGGYEQYF
CDR3nt: TGTGCAAGTCGTCGGGGGGGTTACGAGCAGTACTTC

j_gene: TRBJ2-7
len: 14
v_gene: TRBV6-1
d_gene: .
abundance: .
CDR3aa: CASSDRQASYEQYF
CDR3nt: TGTGCCAGCAGTGACCGACAGGCCTCCTACGAGCAGTACTTC

j_gene: TRBJ1-2
len: 14
v_gene: TRBV3-1/TRBV3-2
d_gene: TRBD1
abundance: .
CDR3aa: CASSQSDREYGYTF
CDR3nt: TGTGCCAGCAGCCAATCGGACAGGGAATATGGCTACACCTTC

j_gene: TRBJ2-1
len: 17
v_gene: TRBV3-1/TRBV3-2
d_gene: TRBD2
abundance: .
CDR3aa: CASSRLAGASSYNEQFF
CDR3nt: TGTGCCAGCAGCCGCTTAGCGGGAGCGAGCTCCTACAATGAGCAGTTCTTC

j_gene: TRBJ2-7
len: 14
v_gene: TRBV6-1
d_gene: TRBD1
abundance: .
CDR3aa: CASSESGTAYEQYF
CDR3nt: TGTGCCAGCAGTGAATCAGGGACAGCATACGAGCAGTACTTC

j_gene: TRBJ2-7
len: 11
v_gene: TRBV7-2
d_gene: .
abundance: .
CDR3aa: CASSTAYEQYF
CDR3nt: TGTGCCAGCAGTACAGCCTACGAGCAGTACTTC

j_gene: TRBJ1-6
len: 14
v_gene: TRBV7-9
d_gene: .
abundance: .
CDR3aa: CASSFGHPGSPLHF
CDR3nt: TGTGCCAGCAGCTTCGGACACCCAGGTTCACCCCTCCACTTT

j_gene: TRBJ1-5
len: 14
v_gene: TRBV18
d_gene: .
abundance: .
CDR3aa: CASSIQGTNQPQHF
CDR3nt: TGTGCCAGCTCGATCCAGGGGACGAATCAGCCCCAGCATTTT

j_gene: TRBJ1-5
len: 13
v_gene: TRBV14
d_gene: .
abundance: .
CDR3aa: CASSQDPGQPQHF
CDR3nt: TGTGCCAGCAGCCAAGATCCAGGTCAGCCCCAGCATTTT

j_gene: TRBJ1-2
len: 13
v_gene: TRBV19
d_gene: .
abundance: .
CDR3aa: CASRGATGNGYTF
CDR3nt: TGTGCCAGTAGAGGGGCTACAGGGAATGGCTACACCTTC

j_gene: TRBJ2-1
len: 16
v_gene: TRBV27
d_gene: .
abundance: few
CDR3aa: CASSVRRPSKSNEQFF
CDR3nt: TGTGCCAGCAGTGTTCGGCGGCCCTCAAAAAGCAATGAGCAGTTCTTC

j_gene: TRBJ2-7
len: 14
v_gene: TRBV27
d_gene: .
abundance: once
CDR3aa: CASSFRREQYEQYF
CDR3nt: TGTGCCAGCAGTTTCCGGCGGGAACAATACGAGCAGTACTTC

j_gene: TRBJ2-7
len: 15
v_gene: TRBV6-2/TRBV6-3
d_gene: .
abundance: .
CDR3aa: CASSFSVTPTYEQYF
CDR3nt: TGTGCCAGCAGTTTCAGCGTGACCCCGACCTACGAGCAGTACTTC

j_gene: TRBJ2-7
len: 18
v_gene: TRBV5-1
d_gene: TRBD2
abundance: .
CDR3aa: CASSWTSGRPGSSYEQYF
CDR3nt: TGCGCCAGCAGCTGGACTAGCGGGAGGCCCGGAAGCTCCTACGAGCAGTACTTC

j_gene: TRBJ2-7
len: 15
v_gene: TRBV6-5
d_gene: TRBD2
abundance: .
CDR3aa: CASSSTTGLAEEQYF
CDR3nt: TGTGCCAGCAGTAGTACAACCGGACTAGCGGAAGAGCAGTACTTC

j_gene: TRBJ1-1
len: 14
v_gene: TRBV19
d_gene: .
abundance: .
CDR3aa: CASSTRHMNTEAFF
CDR3nt: TGTGCCAGTAGTACCCGCCACATGAACACTGAAGCTTTCTTT

j_gene: TRBJ2-5
len: 14
v_gene: TRBV27
d_gene: .
abundance: once
CDR3aa: CASSRTRGQETQYF
CDR3nt: TGTGCCAGCAGTAGAACTAGAGGGCAAGAGACCCAGTACTTC

j_gene: TRBJ1-2
len: 15
v_gene: TRBV27
d_gene: .
abundance: .
CDR3aa: CASSAGPGMFDGYTF
CDR3nt: TGTGCCAGCAGTGCAGGCCCGGGGATGTTTGATGGCTACACCTTC

j_gene: TRBJ2-7
len: 15
v_gene: TRBV6-5
d_gene: TRBD1
abundance: few
CDR3aa: CASSFSGTGVYEQYF
CDR3nt: TGTGCCAGCAGTTTCTCCGGGACAGGGGTTTACGAGCAGTACTTC

j_gene: TRBJ2-3
len: 15
v_gene: TRBV11-1
d_gene: .
abundance: .
CDR3aa: CASSPQTGSTDTQYF
CDR3nt: TGTGCCAGCAGCCCGCAGACAGGAAGCACAGATACGCAGTATTTT

j_gene: TRBJ2-7
len: 14
v_gene: TRBV5-1
d_gene: TRBD1
abundance: .
CDR3aa: CASMRTGDTYEQYF
CDR3nt: TGCGCCAGCATGAGGACAGGGGATACCTACGAGCAGTACTTC

j_gene: TRBJ2-2
len: 15
v_gene: TRBV7-2
d_gene: .
abundance: .
CDR3aa: CASSLRGSDTGELFF
CDR3nt: TGTGCCAGCAGCTTAAGGGGCTCCGACACCGGGGAGCTGTTTTTT

j_gene: TRBJ2-1
len: 15
v_gene: TRBV6-5
d_gene: TRBD2
abundance: .
CDR3aa: CASSSGLAGRDEQFF
CDR3nt: TGTGCCAGCAGTTCCGGACTAGCGGGTAGGGATGAGCAGTTCTTC

j_gene: TRBJ2-3
len: 14
v_gene: TRBV29-1
d_gene: .
abundance: .
CDR3aa: CSVFGQPSTDTQYF
CDR3nt: TGCAGCGTTTTCGGACAGCCTAGCACAGATACGCAGTATTTT

j_gene: TRBJ1-2
len: 15
v_gene: TRBV28
d_gene: .
abundance: .
CDR3aa: CASSEGFIANYGYTF
CDR3nt: TGTGCCAGCAGTGAGGGTTTTATAGCTAACTATGGCTACACCTTC

j_gene: TRBJ2-7
len: 13
v_gene: TRBV2
d_gene: TRBD1
abundance: .
CDR3aa: CASSDWTGVKQYF
CDR3nt: TGTGCCAGCAGTGACTGGACAGGGGTAAAGCAGTACTTC